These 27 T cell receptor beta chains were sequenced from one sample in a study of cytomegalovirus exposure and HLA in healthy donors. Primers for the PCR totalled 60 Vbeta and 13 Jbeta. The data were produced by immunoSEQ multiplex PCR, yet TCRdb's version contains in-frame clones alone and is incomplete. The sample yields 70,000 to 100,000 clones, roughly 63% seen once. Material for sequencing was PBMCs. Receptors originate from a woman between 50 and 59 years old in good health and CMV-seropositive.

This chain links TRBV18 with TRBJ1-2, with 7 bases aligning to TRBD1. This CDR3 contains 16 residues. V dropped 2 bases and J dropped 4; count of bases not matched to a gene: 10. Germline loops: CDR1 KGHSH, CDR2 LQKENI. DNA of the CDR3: TGTGCCAGCTCACCATTACCCGGACAGGATTCCTATGGCTACACCTTC. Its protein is CASSPLPGQDSYGYTF.

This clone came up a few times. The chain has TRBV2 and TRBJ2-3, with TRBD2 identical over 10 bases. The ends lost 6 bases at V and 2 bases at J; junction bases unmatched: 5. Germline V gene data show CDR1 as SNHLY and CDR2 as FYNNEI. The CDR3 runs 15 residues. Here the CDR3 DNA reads TGTGCCAGCAGCCCCCTAGCGGGGGCCACAGATACGCAGTATTTT. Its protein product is CASSPLAGATDTQYF.

Here the CDR3 reads CASSHLQGADGGTEAFF. The CDR3 DNA reads TGCGCCAGCAGCCACCTACAGGGCGCCGACGGCGGCACTGAAGCTTTCTTT. The J gene is TRBJ1-1, the V gene TRBV4-1; maybe TRBD1 (6 bases). Germline loops: CDR1 MGHRA, CDR2 YSYEKL. CDR3 length: 17 residues. V was clipped by 3 bases and J by 4 bases, with 21 bases between them.

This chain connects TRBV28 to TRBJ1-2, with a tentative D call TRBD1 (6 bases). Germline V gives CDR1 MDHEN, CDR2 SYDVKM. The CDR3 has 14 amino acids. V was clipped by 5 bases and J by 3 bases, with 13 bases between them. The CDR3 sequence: CASSPPDSYYGYTF. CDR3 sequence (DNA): TGTGCCAGCAGTCCACCGGACAGCTACTATGGCTACACCTTC.

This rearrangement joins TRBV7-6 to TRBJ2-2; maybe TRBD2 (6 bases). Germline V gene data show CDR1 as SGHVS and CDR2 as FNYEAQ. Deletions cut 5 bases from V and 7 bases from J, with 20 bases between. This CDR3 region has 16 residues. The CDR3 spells CASSAGPYSDGGELFF. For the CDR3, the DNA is TGTGCCAGCAGCGCGGGGCCGTATTCCGACGGCGGGGAGCTGTTTTTT.

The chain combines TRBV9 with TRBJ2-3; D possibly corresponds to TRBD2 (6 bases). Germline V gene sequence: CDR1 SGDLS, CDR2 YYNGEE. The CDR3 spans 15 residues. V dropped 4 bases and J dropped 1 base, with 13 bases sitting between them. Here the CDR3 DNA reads TGTGCCAGCAGCATTAGCGGTTACGGCACAGATACGCAGTATTTT. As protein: CASSISGYGTDTQYF.

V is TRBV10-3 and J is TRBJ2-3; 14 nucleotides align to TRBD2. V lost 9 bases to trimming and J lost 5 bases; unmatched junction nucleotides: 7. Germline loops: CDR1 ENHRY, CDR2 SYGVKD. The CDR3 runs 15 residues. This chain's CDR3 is CAMRTSGGMGDTQYF. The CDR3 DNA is TGTGCCATGAGGACTAGCGGGGGGATGGGAGATACGCAGTATTTT.

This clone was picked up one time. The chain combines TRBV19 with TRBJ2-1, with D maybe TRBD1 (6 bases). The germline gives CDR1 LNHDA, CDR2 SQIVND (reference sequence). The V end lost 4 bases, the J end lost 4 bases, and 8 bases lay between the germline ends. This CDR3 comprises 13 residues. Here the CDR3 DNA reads TGTGCCAGTAGTAAGGGACAATACAATGAGCAGTTCTTC. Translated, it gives CASSKGQYNEQFF.

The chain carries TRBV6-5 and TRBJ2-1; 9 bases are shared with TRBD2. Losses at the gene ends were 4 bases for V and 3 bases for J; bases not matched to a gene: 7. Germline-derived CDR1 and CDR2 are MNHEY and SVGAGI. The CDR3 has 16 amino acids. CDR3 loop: CASSSKAGGHYNEQFF. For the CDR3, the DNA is TGTGCCAGCAGTTCTAAAGCGGGGGGCCACTACAATGAGCAGTTCTTC.

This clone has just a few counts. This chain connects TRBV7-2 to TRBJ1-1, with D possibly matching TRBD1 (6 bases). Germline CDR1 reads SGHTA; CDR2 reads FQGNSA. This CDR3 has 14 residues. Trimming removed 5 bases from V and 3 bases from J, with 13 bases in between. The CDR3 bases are TGTGCCAGCAGCAGGGGGGGTAGTGACACTGAAGCTTTCTTT. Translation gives CASSRGGSDTEAFF.

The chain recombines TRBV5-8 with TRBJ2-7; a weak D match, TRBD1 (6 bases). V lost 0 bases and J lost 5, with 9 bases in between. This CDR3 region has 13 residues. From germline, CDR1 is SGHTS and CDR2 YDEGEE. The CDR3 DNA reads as TGTGCCAGCAGCTTGGTGGGGGCGGACGAGCAGTACTTC. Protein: CASSLVGADEQYF. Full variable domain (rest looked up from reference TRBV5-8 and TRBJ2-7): EAGVTQSPTHLIKTRGQQATLRCSPISGHTSVYWYQQALGLGLQFLLWYDEGEERNRGNFPPRFSGRQFPNYSSELNVNALELEDSALYLCASSLVGADEQYFGPGTRLTVT.

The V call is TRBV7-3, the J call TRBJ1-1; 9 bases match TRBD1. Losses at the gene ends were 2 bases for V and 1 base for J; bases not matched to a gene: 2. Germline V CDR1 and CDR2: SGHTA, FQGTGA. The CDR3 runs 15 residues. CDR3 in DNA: TGTGCCAGCAGCTTAGGGGGACAGGGGAACACTGAAGCTTTCTTT. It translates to CASSLGGQGNTEAFF.

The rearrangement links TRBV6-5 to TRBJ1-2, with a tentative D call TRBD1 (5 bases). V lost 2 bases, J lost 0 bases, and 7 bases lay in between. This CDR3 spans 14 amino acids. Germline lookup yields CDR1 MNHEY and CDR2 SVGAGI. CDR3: CASSYRGTNYGYTF. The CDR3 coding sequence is TGTGCCAGCAGTTACAGGGGTACTAACTATGGCTACACCTTC.

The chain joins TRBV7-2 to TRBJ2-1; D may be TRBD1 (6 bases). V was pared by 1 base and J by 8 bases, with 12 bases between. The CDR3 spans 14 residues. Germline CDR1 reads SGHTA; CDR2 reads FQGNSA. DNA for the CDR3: TGTGCCAGCAGCTTAGGGGGGCGGATAGATGAGCAGTTCTTC. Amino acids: CASSLGGRIDEQFF. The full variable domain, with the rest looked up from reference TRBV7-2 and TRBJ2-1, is GAGVSQSPSNKVTEKGKDVELRCDPISGHTALYWYRQSLGQGLEFLIYFQGNSAPDKSGLPSDRFSAERTGGSVSTLTIQRTQQEDSAVYLCASSLGGRIDEQFFGPGTRLTVL.

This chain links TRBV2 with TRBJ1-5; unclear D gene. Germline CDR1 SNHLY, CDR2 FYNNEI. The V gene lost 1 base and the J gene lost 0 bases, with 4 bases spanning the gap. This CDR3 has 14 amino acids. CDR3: CASSEELSNQPQHF. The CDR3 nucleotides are TGTGCCAGCAGTGAAGAACTTAGCAATCAGCCCCAGCATTTT.

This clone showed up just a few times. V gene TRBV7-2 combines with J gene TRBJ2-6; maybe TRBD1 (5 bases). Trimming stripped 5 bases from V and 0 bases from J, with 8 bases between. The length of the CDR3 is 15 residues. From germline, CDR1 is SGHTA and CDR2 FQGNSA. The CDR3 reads CASSRQSSGANVLTF. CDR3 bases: TGTGCCAGCAGCCGACAGAGCTCTGGGGCCAACGTCCTGACTTTC.

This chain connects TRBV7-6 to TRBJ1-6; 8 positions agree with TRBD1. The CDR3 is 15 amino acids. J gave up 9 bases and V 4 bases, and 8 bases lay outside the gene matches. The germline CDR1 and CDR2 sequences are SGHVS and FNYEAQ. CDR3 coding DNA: TGTGCCAGCAGCTCCACGGACAGGGTTGGTTCACCCCTCCACTTT. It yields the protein CASSSTDRVGSPLHF.

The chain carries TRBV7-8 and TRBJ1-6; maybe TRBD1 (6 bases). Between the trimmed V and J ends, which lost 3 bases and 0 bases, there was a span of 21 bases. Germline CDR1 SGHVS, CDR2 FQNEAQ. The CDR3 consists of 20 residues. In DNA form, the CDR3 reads TGTGCCAGCAGCTTTTCTGGGACATTAGGGATTAGCTCCTATAATTCACCCCTCCACTTT. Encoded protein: CASSFSGTLGISSYNSPLHF.

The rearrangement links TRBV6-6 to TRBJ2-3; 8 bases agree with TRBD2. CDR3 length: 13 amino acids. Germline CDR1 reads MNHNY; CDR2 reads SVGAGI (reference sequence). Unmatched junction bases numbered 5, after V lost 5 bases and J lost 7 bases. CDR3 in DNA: TGTGCCAGCAGTCCGACTAGCGCCTATACGCAGTATTTT. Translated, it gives CASSPTSAYTQYF.

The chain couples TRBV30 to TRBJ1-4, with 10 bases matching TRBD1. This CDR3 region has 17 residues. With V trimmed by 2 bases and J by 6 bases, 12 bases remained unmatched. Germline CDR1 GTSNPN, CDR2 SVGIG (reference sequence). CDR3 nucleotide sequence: TGTGCCTGGAGTCCCATAGGGTCGGGACAGGGGCATGAAAAACTGTTTTTT. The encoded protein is CAWSPIGSGQGHEKLFF.

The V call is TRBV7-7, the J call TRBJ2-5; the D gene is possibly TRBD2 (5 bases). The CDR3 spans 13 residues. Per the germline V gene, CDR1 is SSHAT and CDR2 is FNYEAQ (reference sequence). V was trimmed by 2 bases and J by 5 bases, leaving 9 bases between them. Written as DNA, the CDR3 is TGTGCCAGCAGCTTATTACTAGACGAGACCCAGTACTTC. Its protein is CASSLLLDETQYF. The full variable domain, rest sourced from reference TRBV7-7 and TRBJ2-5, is GAGVSQSPRYKVTKRGQDVTLRCDPISSHATLYWYQQALGQGPEFLTYFNYEAQPDKSGLPSDRFSAERPEGSISTLTIQRTEQRDSAMYRCASSLLLDETQYFGPGTRLLVL.

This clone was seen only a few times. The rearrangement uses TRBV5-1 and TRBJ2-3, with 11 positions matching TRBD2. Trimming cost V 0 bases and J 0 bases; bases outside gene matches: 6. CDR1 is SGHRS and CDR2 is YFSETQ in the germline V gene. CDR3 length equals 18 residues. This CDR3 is CASSLAPSGGTSTDTQYF. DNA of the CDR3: TGCGCCAGCAGCTTGGCCCCTAGCGGGGGGACTAGCACAGATACGCAGTATTTT.

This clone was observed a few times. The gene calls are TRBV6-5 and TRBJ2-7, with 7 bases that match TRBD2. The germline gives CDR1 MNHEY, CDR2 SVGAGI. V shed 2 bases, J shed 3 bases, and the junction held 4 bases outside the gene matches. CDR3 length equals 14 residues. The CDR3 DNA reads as TGTGCCAGCAGTTACGGAGCTAGCGGCTACGAGCAGTACTTC. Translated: CASSYGASGYEQYF.

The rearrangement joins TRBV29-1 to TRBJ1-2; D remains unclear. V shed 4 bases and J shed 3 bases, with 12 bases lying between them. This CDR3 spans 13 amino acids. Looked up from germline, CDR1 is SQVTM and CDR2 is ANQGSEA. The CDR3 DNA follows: TGCAGCGTTGTCCCAGGCCAGGACTATGGCTACACCTTC. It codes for CSVVPGQDYGYTF.

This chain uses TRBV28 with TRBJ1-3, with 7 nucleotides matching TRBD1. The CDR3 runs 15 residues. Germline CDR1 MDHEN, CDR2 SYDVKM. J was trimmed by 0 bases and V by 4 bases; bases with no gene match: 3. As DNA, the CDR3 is TGTGCCAGCAGTTCGGACAGGTACTCTGGAAACACCATATATTTT. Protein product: CASSSDRYSGNTIYF.

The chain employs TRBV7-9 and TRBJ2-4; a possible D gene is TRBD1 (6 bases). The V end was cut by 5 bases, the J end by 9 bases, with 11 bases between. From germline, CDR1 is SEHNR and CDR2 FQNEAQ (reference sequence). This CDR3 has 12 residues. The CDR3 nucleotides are TGTGCCAGCAGCCAGGGGTGGGCCATTCAGTACTTC. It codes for CASSQGWAIQYF. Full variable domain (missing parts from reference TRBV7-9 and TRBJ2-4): DTGVSQNPRHKITKRGQNVTFRCDPISEHNRLYWYRQTLGQGPEFLTYFQNEAQLEKSRLLSDRFSAERPKGSFSTLEIQRTEQGDSAMYLCASSQGWAIQYFGAGTRLSVL.

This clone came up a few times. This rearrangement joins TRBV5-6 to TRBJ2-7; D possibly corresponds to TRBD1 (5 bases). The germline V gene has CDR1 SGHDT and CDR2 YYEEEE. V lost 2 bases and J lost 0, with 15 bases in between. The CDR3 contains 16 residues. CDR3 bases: TGTGCCAGCAGCTTTATTCAGGGAAAGAGCTCCTACGAGCAGTACTTC. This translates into CASSFIQGKSSYEQYF.